There are many counts of the clone carrying this T cell receptor beta chain. Its antigen is as yet unknown. The data were obtained in a study of tumor and adjacent non-tumor tissue in lung cancer. Across the whole study: Aged about 30 to 76 years, patients included under 13 men and several women with stage I to III disease. Study observations and caveats: Patients with more diverse tumor TCRs had worse survival. Tumor repertoires had a smaller top 100 clone share than normal lung. Compared with tumor, normal lung showed significantly lower TCR diversity.

The template was RNA from unsorted bulk tissue. The library came from three nested PCR rounds adapted from ARM-PCR protocols. Each CDR3 protein is one row after TCRdb ran MiXCR on the multiplex PCR reads. Among about 200,000 distinct CDR3 sequences listed, 71% were seen once. This CDR3 contains 16 residues. Germline V gene data show CDR1 as MGHRA and CDR2 as YSYEKL. The V gene lost 0 bases and the J gene lost 0 bases, with 9 bases spanning the gap. The sequence came from a man in his fifties or sixties with non-small cell lung cancer. The chain carries TRBV4-1 and TRBJ1-3; no clear D. The sequenced sample was lung tumor tissue. The CDR3 sequence is CASSQDPSVSGNTIYF. The DNA of the CDR3 is TGCGCCAGCAGCCAAGATCCCTCCGTCTCTGGAAACACCATATATTTT.